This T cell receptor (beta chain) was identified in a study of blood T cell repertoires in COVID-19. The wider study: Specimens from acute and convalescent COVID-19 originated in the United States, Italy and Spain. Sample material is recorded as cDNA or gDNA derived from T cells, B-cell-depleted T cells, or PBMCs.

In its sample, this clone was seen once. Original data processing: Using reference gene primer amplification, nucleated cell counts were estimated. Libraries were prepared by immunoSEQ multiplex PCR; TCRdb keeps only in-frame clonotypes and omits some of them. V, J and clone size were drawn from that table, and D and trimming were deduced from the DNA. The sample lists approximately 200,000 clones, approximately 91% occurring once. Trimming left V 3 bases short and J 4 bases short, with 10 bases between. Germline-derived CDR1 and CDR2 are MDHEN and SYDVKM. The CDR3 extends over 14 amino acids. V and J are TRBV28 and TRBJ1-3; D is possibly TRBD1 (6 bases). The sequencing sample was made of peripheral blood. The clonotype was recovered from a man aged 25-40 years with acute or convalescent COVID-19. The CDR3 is CASSFDRRGNTIYF. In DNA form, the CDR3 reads TGTGCCAGCAGTTTCGACAGGAGAGGAAACACCATATATTTT. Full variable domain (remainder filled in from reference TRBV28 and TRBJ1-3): DVKVTQSSRYLVKRTGEKVFLECVQDMDHENMFWYRQDPGLGLRLIYFSYDVKMKEKGDIPEGYSVSREKKERFSLILESASTNQTSMYLCASSFDRRGNTIYFGEGSWLTVV.